Listed below are T cell receptor beta chains from one sample, sequenced in a study of T cell clones after liver transplantation. Sequencing was performed with immunoSEQ multiplex PCR; in TCRdb, only in-frame clones are kept and a portion is missing. The sample lists 5,600 or so clones, approximately 31% seen once, with approximately 5.4% in the top ten. What these receptors recognize is not known. The sequencing sample was made of CD4+ T cells from cultured PBMCs. The receptors derive from a human patient who received a liver transplant. T cells may partly derive from the graft donor. Both conserved end residues are part of each CDR3. The order of the fields is V gene, J gene, clone size, D gene, CDR3 protein, CDR3 DNA. The D gene is left open where the match is weak. Clone size is given for some rows only: seen once, a few or many times, or a class if the clone is expanded.

>TRBV2|TRBJ2-2|medium-sized|TRBD2
CASRRLAGSVGELFF
TGTGCCAGCAGAAGACTAGCGGGATCTGTGGGGGAGCTGTTTTTT
>TRBV7-8|TRBJ1-6|few|.
CASSPGQWGSPLHF
TGTGCCAGCAGCCCCGGACAGTGGGGTTCACCCCTCCACTTT
>TRBV6-1|TRBJ1-1|few|.
CASSEAFGGVTEAFF
TGTGCCAGCAGCGAGGCGTTTGGGGGAGTGACTGAAGCTTTCTTT
>TRBV5-4|TRBJ2-1|.|TRBD2
CASSTRTSGLNEQFF
TGTGCCAGCAGTACTCGGACTAGCGGGCTCAATGAGCAGTTCTTC
>TRBV10-3|TRBJ2-7|medium-sized|TRBD2
CAIKTSGIPYEQYF
TGTGCCATCAAGACTAGCGGGATACCCTACGAGCAGTACTTC
>TRBV9|TRBJ2-5|.|.
CASSVGLVRQETQYF
TGTGCCAGCAGCGTAGGGCTCGTCCGCCAAGAGACCCAGTACTTC
>TRBV5-1|TRBJ2-5|few|.
CASSSGPAQETQYF
TGCGCCAGCAGCTCAGGACCGGCGCAAGAGACCCAGTACTTC
>TRBV9|TRBJ2-1|few|TRBD1
CASSQTGSNYNEQFF
TGTGCCAGCAGTCAGACAGGGTCCAACTACAATGAGCAGTTCTTC
>TRBV7-2|TRBJ2-6|few|.
CASSLEGTGANVLTF
TGTGCCAGCAGCTTAGAGGGGACCGGGGCCAACGTCCTGACTTTC
>TRBV5-6|TRBJ2-1|.|TRBD2
CASRLTGLGDYNEQFF
TGTGCCAGCAGACTGACGGGACTAGGAGACTACAATGAGCAGTTCTTC
>TRBV6-5|TRBJ2-7|medium-sized|.
CASATVASYEQYF
TGTGCCAGCGCTACTGTAGCCTCCTACGAGCAGTACTTC
>TRBV28|TRBJ1-1|few|.
CALRGGCTEAFF
TGTGCTCTAAGGGGGGGGTGCACTGAAGCTTTCTTT
>TRBV5-5|TRBJ2-5|.|.
CASNSRNQETQYF
TGTGCCAGCAACTCTAGGAACCAAGAGACCCAGTACTTC
>TRBV11-2|TRBJ2-3|medium-sized|TRBD2
CASSFAAGGGDTQYF
TGTGCCAGCAGCTTTGCAGCGGGAGGGGGAGATACGCAGTATTTT
>TRBV18|TRBJ2-2|medium-sized|.
CASSPRQANTGELFF
TGTGCCAGCTCACCGCGGCAGGCGAACACCGGGGAGCTGTTTTTT
>TRBV28|TRBJ1-2|.|.
CASGGEAYGYTF
TGTGCCAGCGGCGGCGAAGCCTATGGCTACACCTTC
>TRBV2|TRBJ1-3|medium-sized|.
CASSGLGNTIYF
TGTGCCAGCAGTGGACTCGGAAACACCATATATTTT
>TRBV19|TRBJ2-7|once|TRBD1
CASSAGTGGSYEQYF
TGTGCCAGTAGTGCTGGGACAGGGGGGTCCTACGAGCAGTACTTC
>TRBV18|TRBJ2-1|few|TRBD2
CASSLQLGTSGSTSYNEQFF
TGTGCCAGCTCACTTCAACTAGGGACTAGCGGGAGCACCTCCTACAATGAGCAGTTCTTC
>TRBV28|TRBJ2-1|few|.
CATGLAYNEQFF
TGTGCCACCGGACTTGCCTACAATGAGCAGTTCTTC
>TRBV2|TRBJ2-2|.|.
CASSENRDTGELFF
TGTGCCAGCAGCGAGAACAGAGACACCGGGGAGCTGTTTTTT
>TRBV12-5|TRBJ2-7|.|.
CASGPTGPNIYF
TGTGCTAGTGGTCCAACAGGACCCAATATCTACTTC
>TRBV11-2|TRBJ2-7|few|TRBD2
CASSLLFDPTSAIYEQYF
TGTGCCAGCAGCTTACTCTTCGATCCGACTAGCGCCATCTACGAGCAGTACTTC
>TRBV7-2|TRBJ1-2|medium-sized|.
CASSLGGANYGYTF
TGTGCCAGCAGCTTAGGGGGCGCGAACTATGGCTACACCTTC
>TRBV7-6|TRBJ1-3|few|.
CASSLESGAGNTIYF
TGTGCCAGCAGCTTAGAGTCGGGGGCTGGAAACACCATATATTTT
>TRBV28|TRBJ2-2|few|TRBD1
CASSPLGQGNTGELFF
TGTGCCAGCAGTCCCCTGGGACAGGGGAACACCGGGGAGCTGTTTTTT
>TRBV10-3|TRBJ1-2|.|.
CAISDSRGEDYGYTF
TGTGCCATCAGTGATAGTCGAGGGGAGGACTATGGCTACACCTTC
>TRBV6-6|TRBJ2-5|.|.
CASSRQETQYF
TGTGCCAGCAGTAGGCAGGAGACCCAGTACTTC
>TRBV11-2|TRBJ2-7|.|TRBD1
CASSSQQGAVRYEQYF
TGTGCCAGCAGCTCCCAACAGGGGGCGGTAAGGTACGAGCAGTACTTC
>TRBV5-1|TRBJ1-2|.|.
CASSLEGGGLDGYTF
TGCGCCAGCAGCTTGGAGGGCGGGGGGCTGGATGGCTACACCTTC
>TRBV7-2|TRBJ1-6|.|.
CASNPQGSASPLHF
TGTGCCAGCAACCCACAGGGTTCGGCCTCACCCCTCCACTTT
>TRBV6-5|TRBJ1-3|.|TRBD1
CASSLGQGFGNTIYF
TGTGCCAGCAGTTTGGGACAGGGTTTTGGAAACACCATATATTTT
>TRBV28|TRBJ1-2|large|TRBD1
CASSLGAIRGHYGYTF
TGTGCCAGCAGTCTGGGGGCCATCAGGGGGCACTATGGCTACACCTTC
>TRBV2|TRBJ2-7|medium-sized|.
CASEFSSYEQYF
TGTGCCAGCGAGTTTAGCTCCTACGAGCAGTACTTC
>TRBV19|TRBJ1-3|medium-sized|.
CASSWQGDSGNTIYF
TGTGCCAGTAGTTGGCAGGGCGACTCTGGAAACACCATATATTTT
>TRBV5-4|TRBJ2-5|.|TRBD1
CASSFTGGRETQYF
TGTGCCAGCAGCTTTACAGGGGGTAGAGAGACCCAGTACTTC
>TRBV28|TRBJ2-1|.|TRBD2
CASRHRLAGYREGANEQFF
TGTGCCAGCAGACACAGACTAGCGGGCTATAGAGAAGGGGCCAATGAGCAGTTCTTC
>TRBV28|TRBJ1-1|medium-sized|TRBD1
CASSGTGAYTEAFF
TGTGCCAGCAGTGGCACAGGGGCTTACACTGAAGCTTTCTTT
>TRBV6-1|TRBJ1-2|few|.
CASSIGNGYTF
TGTGCCAGCAGTATAGGGAATGGCTACACCTTC
>TRBV11-2|TRBJ1-4|.|TRBD1
CASSRTGTYEKLFF
TGTGCCAGCAGCCGGACAGGGACTTATGAAAAACTGTTTTTT
>TRBV5-4|TRBJ2-7|few|.
CASSPLVGEQYF
TGTGCCAGCAGCCCTCTAGTGGGCGAGCAGTACTTC
>TRBV28|TRBJ2-1|.|.
CASRVAGSNEQFF
TGTGCCAGCAGGGTCGCTGGTTCCAATGAGCAGTTCTTC